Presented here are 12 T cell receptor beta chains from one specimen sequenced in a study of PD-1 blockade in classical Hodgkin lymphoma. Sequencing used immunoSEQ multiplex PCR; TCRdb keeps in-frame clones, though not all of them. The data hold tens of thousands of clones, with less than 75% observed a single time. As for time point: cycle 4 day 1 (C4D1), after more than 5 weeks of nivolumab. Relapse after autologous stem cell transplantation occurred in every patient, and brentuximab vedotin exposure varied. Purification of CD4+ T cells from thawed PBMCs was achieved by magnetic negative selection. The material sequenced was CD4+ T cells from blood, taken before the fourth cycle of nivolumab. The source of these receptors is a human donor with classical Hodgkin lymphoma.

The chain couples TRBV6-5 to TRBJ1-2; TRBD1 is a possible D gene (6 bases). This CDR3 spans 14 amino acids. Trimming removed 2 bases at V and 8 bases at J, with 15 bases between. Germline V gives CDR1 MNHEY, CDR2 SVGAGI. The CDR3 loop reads CASSYGKTGNGYTF. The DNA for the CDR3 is TGTGCCAGCAGTTACGGAAAAACAGGGAACGGCTACACCTTC.

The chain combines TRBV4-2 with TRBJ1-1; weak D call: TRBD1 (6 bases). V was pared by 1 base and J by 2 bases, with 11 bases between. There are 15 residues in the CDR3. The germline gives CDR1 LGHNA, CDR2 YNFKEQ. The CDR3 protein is CASSQGGQFNTEAFF. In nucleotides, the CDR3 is TGTGCCAGCAGCCAAGGTGGACAGTTCAACACTGAAGCTTTCTTT.

The CDR3 DNA reads as TGTGCCAGCAGCTCTAATAACAGGGGAAGAAATGAGCAGTTCTTC. The encoded protein is CASSSNNRGRNEQFF. The chain couples TRBV9 to TRBJ2-1; 7 nucleotides align to TRBD1. The germline gives CDR1 SGDLS, CDR2 YYNGEE. This CDR3 has 15 amino acids. Trimming cost V 4 bases and J 7 bases; bases outside gene matches: 11.

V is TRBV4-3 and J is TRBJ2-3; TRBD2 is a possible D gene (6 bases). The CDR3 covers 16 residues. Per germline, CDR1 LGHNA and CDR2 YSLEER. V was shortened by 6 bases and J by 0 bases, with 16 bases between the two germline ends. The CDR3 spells CASSPRTTSSTDTQYF. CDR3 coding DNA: TGCGCCAGCAGTCCAAGGACTACCTCTAGCACAGATACGCAGTATTTT.

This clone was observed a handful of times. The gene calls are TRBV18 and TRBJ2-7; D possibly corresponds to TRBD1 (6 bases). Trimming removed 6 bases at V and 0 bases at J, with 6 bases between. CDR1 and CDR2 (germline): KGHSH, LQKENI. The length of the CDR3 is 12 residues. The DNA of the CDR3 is TGTGCCAGCTCGGACAGCTCCTACGAGCAGTACTTC. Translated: CASSDSSYEQYF.

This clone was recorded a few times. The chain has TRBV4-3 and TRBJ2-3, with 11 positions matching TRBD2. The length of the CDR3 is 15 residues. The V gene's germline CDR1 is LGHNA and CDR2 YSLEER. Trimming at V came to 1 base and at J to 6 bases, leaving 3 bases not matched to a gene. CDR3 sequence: CASSQGLAGLDTQYF. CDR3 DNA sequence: TGCGCCAGCAGCCAAGGACTAGCGGGGTTGGATACGCAGTATTTT.

CDR3 bases: TGTGCCAGCAGCTTAGTATCAAGCCCACAAGAGACCCAGTACTTC. It yields the protein CASSLVSSPQETQYF. The V gene is TRBV7-2, the J gene TRBJ2-5; D ambiguous. Trimming took 1 base from V and 2 from J, leaving 11 bases between them. The length of the CDR3 is 15 residues. Germline CDR1 is SGHTA and CDR2 is FQGNSA.

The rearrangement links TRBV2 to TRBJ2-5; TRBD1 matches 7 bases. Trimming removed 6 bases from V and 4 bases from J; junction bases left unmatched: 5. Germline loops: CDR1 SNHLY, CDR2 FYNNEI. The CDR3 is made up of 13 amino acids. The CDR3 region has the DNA TGTGCCAGCAGAACAGGGGCGGGAGAGACCCAGTACTTC. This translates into CASRTGAGETQYF.

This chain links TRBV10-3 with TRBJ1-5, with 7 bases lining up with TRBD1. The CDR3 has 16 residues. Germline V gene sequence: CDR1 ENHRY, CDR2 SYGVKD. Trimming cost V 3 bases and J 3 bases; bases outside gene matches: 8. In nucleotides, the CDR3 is TGTGCCATCAGTGAATCGGGCAGGGGGGACAATCAGCCCCAGCATTTT. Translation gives CAISESGRGDNQPQHF.

The CDR3 DNA reads as TGTGCCAGCAGCTTGTCAGCGGTGAACACCGGGGAGCTGTTTTTT. It specifies CASSLSAVNTGELFF. The rearrangement uses TRBV5-4 and TRBJ2-2, with TRBD2 as a possible D gene (5 bases). The germline V gene encodes CDR1 SGHNT and CDR2 YYREEE (reference sequence). Trimming cost V 1 base and J 1 base, with 8 bases left between them. The CDR3 is made up of 15 amino acids.

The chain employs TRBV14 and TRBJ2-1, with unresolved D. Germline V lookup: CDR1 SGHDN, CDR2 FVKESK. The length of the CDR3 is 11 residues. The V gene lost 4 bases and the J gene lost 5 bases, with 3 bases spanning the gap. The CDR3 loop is CASSRNNEQFF. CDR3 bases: TGTGCCAGCAGCCGTAACAATGAGCAGTTCTTC.

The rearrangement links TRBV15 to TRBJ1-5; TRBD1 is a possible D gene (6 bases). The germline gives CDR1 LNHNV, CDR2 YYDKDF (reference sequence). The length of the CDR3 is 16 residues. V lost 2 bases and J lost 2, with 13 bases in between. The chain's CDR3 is CATSRSQGSGNQPQHF. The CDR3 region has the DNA TGTGCCACCAGCAGAAGTCAGGGGTCGGGCAATCAGCCCCAGCATTTT.